What follows are 14 T cell receptor beta chains derived from one specimen sequenced in a study of PD-1 blockade in classical Hodgkin lymphoma (TCRdb year 2020). The library was generated by the immunoSEQ multiplex PCR assay. Imported from immuneACCESS, the table was reduced by TCRdb to in-frame sequences with V and J called. These copies leave out some clones; in studies compared against another copy, an unresolved V gene accounts for under half, and the cause of the remainder is not known. Counted in this sample were approximately 20,000 clones; roughly 83% of them appeared once. The ten largest clones add up to roughly 2.7% of the sample. This sample's time point label indicates: cycle 4 day 1 (C4D1), after 6 weeks of nivolumab. Relapse after autologous stem cell transplantation had occurred in all trial patients, and cohorts A, B and C were distinguished by prior brentuximab vedotin exposure. Using a Miltenyi CD4+ T cell isolation kit, CD4+ T cells were purified from thawed PBMCs through magnetic negative selection.

The sequencing here drew on CD4+ T cells from blood, taken before the fourth cycle of nivolumab. These receptors were taken from a human donor with classical Hodgkin lymphoma.

The rearrangement uses TRBV19 and TRBJ2-7, with D perhaps given as TRBD1 or TRBD2 (5 bases each). The CDR3 runs 13 residues. V dropped 3 bases and J dropped 1 base, with 7 bases sitting between them. Germline CDR1 LNHDA, CDR2 SQIVND (reference sequence). CDR3 sequence: CASSMRGSYEQYF. As DNA, the CDR3 is TGTGCCAGTAGTATGAGGGGATCCTACGAGCAGTACTTC. The full variable domain, rest sourced from reference TRBV19 and TRBJ2-7, is DGGITQSPKYLFRKEGQNVTLSCEQNLNHDAMYWYRQDPGQGLRLIYYSQIVNDFQKGDIAEGYSVSREKKESFPLTVTSAQKNPTAFYLCASSMRGSYEQYFGPGTRLTVT.

V is TRBV19 and J is TRBJ2-5, with a weak D call TRBD1 (5 bases). Germline V gene lookup returns CDR1 LNHDA and CDR2 SQIVND (reference sequence). Trimming stripped 0 bases from V and 4 bases from J, with 9 bases between. This CDR3 has 14 residues. The CDR3 DNA reads TGTGCCAGTAGTATAGATCTCAGGGTAGAGACCCAGTACTTC. It is translated as CASSIDLRVETQYF. Filled out from reference TRBV19 and TRBJ2-5, the complete variable domain reads DGGITQSPKYLFRKEGQNVTLSCEQNLNHDAMYWYRQDPGQGLRLIYYSQIVNDFQKGDIAEGYSVSREKKESFPLTVTSAQKNPTAFYLCASSIDLRVETQYFGPGTRLLVL.

J is TRBJ1-1 and V is TRBV21-1. TRBV21-1 is annotated as a pseudogene. CDR3 length: 12 amino acids. CDR3 DNA: TGTGCCAGCATTCAGCTTAACACTGAAGCTTTCTTT. This codes for CASIQLNTEAFF.

This rearrangement joins TRBV7-2 to TRBJ1-5, with TRBD1 as a possible D gene (5 bases). V lost 5 bases and J 4 bases, leaving 9 bases between the germline ends. The CDR3 runs 13 residues. Germline assignment: CDR1 SGHTA and CDR2 FQGNSA. Written as DNA, the CDR3 is TGTGCCAGCAGCCTCGGGGCGAATCAGCCCCAGCATTTT. Residues: CASSLGANQPQHF.

This chain connects TRBV7-2 to TRBJ2-3; 11 bases match TRBD2. CDR3 length equals 16 residues. Trimming at V came to 5 bases and at J to 2 bases, leaving 6 bases not matched to a gene. The germline gives CDR1 SGHTA, CDR2 FQGNSA. The CDR3 sequence: CASSPRLAGTTDTQYF. The CDR3 coding sequence is TGTGCCAGCAGCCCAAGACTAGCGGGGACCACAGATACGCAGTATTTT.

This clone was picked up one time. The rearrangement uses TRBV4-1 and TRBJ2-5; 13 positions agree with TRBD2. The end of the DNA is better explained by TRBJ2-7, so the J call may be wrong. This CDR3 spans 16 amino acids. Looked up from germline, CDR1 is MGHRA and CDR2 is YSYEKL. Here the CDR3 DNA reads TGCGCCAGCAGCCAACAGTGGACTAGCGGGAGCTACGAGCAGTACTTC. It codes for CASSQQWTSGSYEQYF.

V usage is TRBV18 and J usage is TRBJ2-4, with D unclear. This CDR3 region has 13 residues. Trimming took 2 bases from V and 10 from J, leaving 12 bases between them. Germline V gene data show CDR1 as KGHSH and CDR2 as LQKENI. CDR3 region: CASSPSGPGIQYF. CDR3 in DNA: TGTGCCAGCTCACCATCCGGGCCTGGGATTCAGTACTTC.

This chain uses TRBV10-3 with TRBJ2-3; 12 nucleotides match TRBD2. The CDR3 contains 17 residues. V dropped 10 bases and J dropped 0; count of bases not matched to a gene: 11. Germline CDR1 and CDR2: ENHRY and SYGVKD. CDR3 bases: TGTGCCACTGCGAAGGGACTAGCGGGTTCTAGCACAGATACGCAGTATTTT. This encodes CATAKGLAGSSTDTQYF.

This clone has only a few counts. V and J are TRBV7-9 and TRBJ2-3; TRBD2 is a possible D gene (5 bases). The V gene's germline CDR1 is SEHNR and CDR2 FQNEAQ (reference sequence). V was pared by 7 bases and J by 14 bases, with 19 bases between. CDR3 length equals 12 residues. The CDR3, as DNA: TGTGCCAGCAACACGGGATTGGGAGTATTGTATTTT. Amino acids: CASNTGLGVLYF.

The chain links TRBV4-1 to TRBJ2-7; D is uncertain. Germline V gene data show CDR1 as MGHRA and CDR2 as YSYEKL. V was trimmed by 0 bases and J by 2 bases, leaving 11 bases between them. The CDR3 is made up of 15 amino acids. In nucleotides, the CDR3 is TGCGCCAGCAGCCAAGATTGGATAAGTACCTACGAGCAGTACTTC. Residues: CASSQDWISTYEQYF.

This clone was picked up a small number of times. The rearrangement uses TRBV5-5 and TRBJ1-1; D may be TRBD1 (5 bases). The germline gives CDR1 SGHKS, CDR2 YYEKEE (reference sequence). This CDR3 has 14 residues. Trimming cost V 0 bases and J 4 bases, with 10 bases left between them. CDR3 sequence (DNA): TGTGCCAGCAGCTTGGGGGCTGGGGGCACTGAAGCTTTCTTT. Protein: CASSLGAGGTEAFF.

The V and J genes are TRBV6-1 and TRBJ1-4; no reliable D call. CDR3 length: 14 residues. Trimming pared 6 bases from V and 8 bases from J, leaving 16 bases between. CDR1 is MNHNS and CDR2 is SASEGT in the germline V gene. The CDR3 protein is CASRDVRVGEKLFF. The CDR3 nucleotides are TGTGCCAGCAGAGACGTCCGGGTGGGCGAAAAACTGTTTTTT.

The chain carries TRBV28 and TRBJ1-5; the D gene is possibly TRBD1 (5 bases). The germline V gene encodes CDR1 MDHEN and CDR2 SYDVKM. The ends were cut back, 8 bases at V and 7 bases at J, with 12 bases in the middle. This CDR3 has 12 residues. In nucleotides, the CDR3 is TGTGCCAGCTCTCAGGGAAGCCAGCCCCAGCATTTT. This sequence encodes CASSQGSQPQHF. Drawing the rest from reference TRBV28 and TRBJ1-5, the complete variable domain is DVKVTQSSRYLVKRTGEKVFLECVQDMDHENMFWYRQDPGLGLRLIYFSYDVKMKEKGDIPEGYSVSREKKERFSLILESASTNQTSMYLCASSQGSQPQHFGDGTRLSIL.

The V and J genes are TRBV19 and TRBJ1-2, with 11 bases fitting TRBD1. J lost 7 bases, V lost 7 bases, and 5 bases had no gene match. The CDR3 is 13 residues long. Germline V CDR1 and CDR2: LNHDA, SQIVND (reference sequence). This CDR3 is CASTLDRGLGYTF. CDR3 DNA: TGTGCCAGTACTCTGGACAGGGGGCTTGGCTACACCTTC.